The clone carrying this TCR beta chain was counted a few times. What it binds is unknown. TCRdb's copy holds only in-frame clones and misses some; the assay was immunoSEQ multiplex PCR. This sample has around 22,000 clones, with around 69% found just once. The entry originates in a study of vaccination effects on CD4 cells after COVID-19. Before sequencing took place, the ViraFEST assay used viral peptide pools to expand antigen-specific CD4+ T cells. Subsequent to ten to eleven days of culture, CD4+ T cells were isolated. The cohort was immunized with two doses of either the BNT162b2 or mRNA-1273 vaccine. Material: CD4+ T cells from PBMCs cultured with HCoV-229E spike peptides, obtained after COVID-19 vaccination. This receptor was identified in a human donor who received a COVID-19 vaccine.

The CDR3 nucleotides read TGTGCCAGCAGTGACGCGGGGGGCCAGGCAGATACGCAGTATTTT. Protein product: CASSDAGGQADTQYF. V usage is TRBV6-4 and J usage is TRBJ2-3; 8 nucleotides line up with TRBD2. V was clipped by 2 bases and J by 4 bases; unmatched bases: 5. The length of the CDR3 is 15 residues. Germline CDR1 MRHNA, CDR2 SNTAGT.